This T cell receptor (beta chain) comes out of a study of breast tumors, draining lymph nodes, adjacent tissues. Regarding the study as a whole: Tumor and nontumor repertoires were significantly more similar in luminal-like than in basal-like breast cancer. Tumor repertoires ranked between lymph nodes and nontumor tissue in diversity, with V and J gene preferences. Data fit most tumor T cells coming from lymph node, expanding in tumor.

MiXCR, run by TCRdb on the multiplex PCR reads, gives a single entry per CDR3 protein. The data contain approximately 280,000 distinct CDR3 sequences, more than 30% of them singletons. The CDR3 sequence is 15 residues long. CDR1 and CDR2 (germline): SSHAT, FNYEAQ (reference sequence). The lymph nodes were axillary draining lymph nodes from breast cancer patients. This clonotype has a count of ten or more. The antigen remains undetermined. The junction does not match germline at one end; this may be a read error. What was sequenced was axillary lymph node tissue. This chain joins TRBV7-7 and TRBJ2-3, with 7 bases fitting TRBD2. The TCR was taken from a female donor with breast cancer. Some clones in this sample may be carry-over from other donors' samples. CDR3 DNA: TGTGCTAGCAGTGTTGGACTAGGTGTGACAGATACGCAGTATTTT. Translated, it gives CASSVGLGVTDTQYF.